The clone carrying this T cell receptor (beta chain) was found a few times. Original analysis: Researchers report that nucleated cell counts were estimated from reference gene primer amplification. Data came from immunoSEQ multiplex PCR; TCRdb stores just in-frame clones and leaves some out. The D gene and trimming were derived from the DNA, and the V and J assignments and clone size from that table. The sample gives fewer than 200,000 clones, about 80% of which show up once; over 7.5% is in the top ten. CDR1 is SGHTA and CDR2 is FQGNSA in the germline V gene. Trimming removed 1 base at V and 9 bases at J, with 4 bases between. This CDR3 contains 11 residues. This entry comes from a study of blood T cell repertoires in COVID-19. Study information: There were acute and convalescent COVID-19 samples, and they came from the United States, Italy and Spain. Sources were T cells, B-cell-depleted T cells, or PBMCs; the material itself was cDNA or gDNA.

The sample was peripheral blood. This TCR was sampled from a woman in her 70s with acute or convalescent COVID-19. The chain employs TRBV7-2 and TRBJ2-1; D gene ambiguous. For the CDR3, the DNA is TGTGCCAGCAGCTTAGAAGCTGAGCAGTTCTTC. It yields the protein CASSLEAEQFF.